Ten or more counts support the clone carrying this T cell receptor beta chain. Each CDR3 protein is one row after TCRdb ran MiXCR on the RACE reads. The sample yields about 380,000 distinct CDR3 sequences, 4.5% to 5.5% seen once. This sample stems from a study of human T cells and chemical hapten exposure. The CDR3 has 15 amino acids. Germline CDR1 MDHEN, CDR2 SYDVKM. J lost 6 bases, V lost 5 bases, and 10 bases had no gene match. The time point is: pre-sensitization, week 0. The sample's treatment: therapeutic diphenylcyclopropenone sensitization with weekly scalp DPC. This TCR came from a woman between 50 and 59 years old with alopecia areata. Some clones in this sample may be carry-over from other donors' samples. Sequenced here: whole blood, sampled in connection with sensitization to the hapten diphenylcyclopropenone (DPC). V usage is TRBV28 and J usage is TRBJ1-2; 9 positions match TRBD1. This CDR3 is CASSQVGQGKNGYTF. CDR3 bases: TGTGCCAGCAGTCAGGTGGGACAGGGAAAGAATGGCTACACCTTC.